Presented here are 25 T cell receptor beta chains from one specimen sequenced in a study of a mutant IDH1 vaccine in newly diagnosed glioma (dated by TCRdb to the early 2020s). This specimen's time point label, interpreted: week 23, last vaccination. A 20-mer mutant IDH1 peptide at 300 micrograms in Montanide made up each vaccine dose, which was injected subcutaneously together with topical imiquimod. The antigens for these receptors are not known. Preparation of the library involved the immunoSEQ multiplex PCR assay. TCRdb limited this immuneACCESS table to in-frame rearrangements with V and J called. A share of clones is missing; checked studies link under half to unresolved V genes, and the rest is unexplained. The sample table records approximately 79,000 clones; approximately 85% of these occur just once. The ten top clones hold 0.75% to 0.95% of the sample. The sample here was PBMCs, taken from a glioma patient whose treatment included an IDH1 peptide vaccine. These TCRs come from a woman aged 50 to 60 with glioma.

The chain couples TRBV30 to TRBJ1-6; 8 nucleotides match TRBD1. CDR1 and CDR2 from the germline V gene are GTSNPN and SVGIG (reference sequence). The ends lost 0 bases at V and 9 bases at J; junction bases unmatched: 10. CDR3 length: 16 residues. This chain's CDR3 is CAWSVLGGTGGSPLHF. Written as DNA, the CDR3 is TGTGCCTGGAGTGTACTAGGGGGGACAGGCGGTTCACCCCTCCACTTT.

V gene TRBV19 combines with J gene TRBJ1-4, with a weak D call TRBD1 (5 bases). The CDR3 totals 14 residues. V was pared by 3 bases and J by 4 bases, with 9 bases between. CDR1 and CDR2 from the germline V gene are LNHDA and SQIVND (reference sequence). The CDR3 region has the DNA TGTGCCAGTAGTATGACAGCACGTAATGAAAAACTGTTTTTT. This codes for CASSMTARNEKLFF.

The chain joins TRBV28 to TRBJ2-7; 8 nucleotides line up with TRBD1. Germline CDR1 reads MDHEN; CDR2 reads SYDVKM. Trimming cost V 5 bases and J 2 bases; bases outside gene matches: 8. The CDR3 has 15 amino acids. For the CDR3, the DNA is TGTGCCAGCAGTCAGGACAGGGTAAGACCCTACGAGCAGTACTTC. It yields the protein CASSQDRVRPYEQYF.

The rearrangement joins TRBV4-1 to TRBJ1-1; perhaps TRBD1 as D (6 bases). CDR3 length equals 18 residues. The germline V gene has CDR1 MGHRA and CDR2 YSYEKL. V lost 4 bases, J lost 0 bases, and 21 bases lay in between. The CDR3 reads CASSPFLNPGQLNTEAFF. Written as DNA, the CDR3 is TGCGCCAGCAGCCCTTTCCTCAACCCGGGACAACTGAACACTGAAGCTTTCTTT.

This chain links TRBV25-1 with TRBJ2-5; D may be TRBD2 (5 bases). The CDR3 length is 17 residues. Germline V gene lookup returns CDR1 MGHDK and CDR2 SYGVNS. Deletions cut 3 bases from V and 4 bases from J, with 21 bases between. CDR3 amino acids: CASSELGRLTEGETQYF. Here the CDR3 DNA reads TGTGCCAGCAGTGAGTTAGGCAGGCTAACCGAGGGAGAGACCCAGTACTTC. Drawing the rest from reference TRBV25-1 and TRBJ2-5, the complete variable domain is EADIYQTPRYLVIGTGKKITLECSQTMGHDKMYWYQQDPGMELHLIHYSYGVNSTEKGDLSSESTVSRIRTEHFPLTLESARPSHTSQYLCASSELGRLTEGETQYFGPGTRLLVL.

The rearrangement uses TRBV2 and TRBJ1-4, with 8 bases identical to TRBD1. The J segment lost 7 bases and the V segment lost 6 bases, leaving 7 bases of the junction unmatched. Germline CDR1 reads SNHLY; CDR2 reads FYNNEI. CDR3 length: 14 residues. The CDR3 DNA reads TGTGCCAGCAGGATGACAGGGGTGGGTGAAAAACTGTTTTTT. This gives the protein CASRMTGVGEKLFF.

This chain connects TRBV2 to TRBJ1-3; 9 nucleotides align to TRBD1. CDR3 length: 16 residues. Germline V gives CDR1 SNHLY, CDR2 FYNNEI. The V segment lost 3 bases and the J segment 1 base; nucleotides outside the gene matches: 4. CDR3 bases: TGTGCCAGCAGTGAGGGACAGGGATTTTCTGGAAACACCATATATTTT. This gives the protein CASSEGQGFSGNTIYF. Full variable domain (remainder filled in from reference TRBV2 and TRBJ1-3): EPEVTQTPSHQVTQMGQEVILRCVPISNHLYFYWYRQILGQKVEFLVSFYNNEISEKSEIFDDQFSVERPDGSNFTLKIRSTKLEDSAMYFCASSEGQGFSGNTIYFGEGSWLTVV.

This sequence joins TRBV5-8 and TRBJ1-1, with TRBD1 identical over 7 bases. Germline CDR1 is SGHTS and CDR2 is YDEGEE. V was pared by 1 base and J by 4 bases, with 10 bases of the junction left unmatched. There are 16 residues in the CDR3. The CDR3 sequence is CASSLTGALVLTEAFF. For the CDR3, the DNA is TGTGCCAGCAGCTTGACAGGGGCGTTGGTGCTCACTGAAGCTTTCTTT. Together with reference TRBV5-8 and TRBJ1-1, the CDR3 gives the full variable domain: EAGVTQSPTHLIKTRGQQATLRCSPISGHTSVYWYQQALGLGLQFLLWYDEGEERNRGNFPPRFSGRQFPNYSSELNVNALELEDSALYLCASSLTGALVLTEAFFGQGTRLTVV.

The CDR3 reads CASPSLLQGAEKLFF. CDR3 coding DNA: TGCGCCAGCCCCAGCTTGCTCCAGGGGGCTGAAAAACTGTTTTTT. The rearrangement uses TRBV5-1 and TRBJ1-4; 8 nucleotides align to TRBD1. J lost 7 bases, V lost 7 bases, and 12 bases had no gene match. The CDR3 contains 15 residues. CDR1 is SGHRS and CDR2 is YFSETQ in the germline V gene. The complete variable domain, with remaining parts taken from reference TRBV5-1 and TRBJ1-4, reads KAGVTQTPRYLIKTRGQQVTLSCSPISGHRSVSWYQQTPGQGLQFLFEYFSETQRNKGNFPGRFSGRQFSNSRSEMNVSTLELGDSALYLCASPSLLQGAEKLFFGSGTQLSVL.

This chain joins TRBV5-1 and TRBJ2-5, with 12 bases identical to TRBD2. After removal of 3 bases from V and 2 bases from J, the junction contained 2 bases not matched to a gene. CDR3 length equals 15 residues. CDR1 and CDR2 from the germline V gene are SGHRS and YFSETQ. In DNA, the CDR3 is TGCGCCAGCAGCTATCTAGCGGGAGGGCAAGAGACCCAGTACTTC. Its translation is CASSYLAGGQETQYF.

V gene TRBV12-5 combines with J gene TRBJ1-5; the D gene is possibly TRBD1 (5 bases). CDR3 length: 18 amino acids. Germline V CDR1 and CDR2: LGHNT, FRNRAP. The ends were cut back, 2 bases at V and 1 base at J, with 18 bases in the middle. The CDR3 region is CASGLPSPGSESNQPQHF. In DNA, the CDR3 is TGTGCTAGTGGTTTGCCATCCCCAGGGTCAGAAAGCAATCAGCCCCAGCATTTT.

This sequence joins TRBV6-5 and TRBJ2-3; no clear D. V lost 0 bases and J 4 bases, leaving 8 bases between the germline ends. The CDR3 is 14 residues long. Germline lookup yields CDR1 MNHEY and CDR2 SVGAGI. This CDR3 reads CASSYSLSADTQYF. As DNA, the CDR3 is TGTGCCAGCAGTTACTCCTTATCCGCAGATACGCAGTATTTT.

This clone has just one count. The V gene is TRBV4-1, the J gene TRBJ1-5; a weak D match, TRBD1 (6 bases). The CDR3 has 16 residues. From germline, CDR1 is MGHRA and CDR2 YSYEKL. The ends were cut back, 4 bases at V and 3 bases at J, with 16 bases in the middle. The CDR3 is CASSPKGSGVNQPQHF. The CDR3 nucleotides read TGCGCCAGCAGCCCCAAGGGGTCAGGGGTCAATCAGCCCCAGCATTTT.

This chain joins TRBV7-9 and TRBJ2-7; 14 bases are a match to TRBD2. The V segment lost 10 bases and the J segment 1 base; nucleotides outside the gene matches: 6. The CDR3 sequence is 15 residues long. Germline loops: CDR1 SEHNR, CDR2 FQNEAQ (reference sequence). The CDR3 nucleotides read TGTGCCACCGAAGGGACTAGCGGGAGTTCCTACGAGCAGTACTTC. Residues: CATEGTSGSSYEQYF.

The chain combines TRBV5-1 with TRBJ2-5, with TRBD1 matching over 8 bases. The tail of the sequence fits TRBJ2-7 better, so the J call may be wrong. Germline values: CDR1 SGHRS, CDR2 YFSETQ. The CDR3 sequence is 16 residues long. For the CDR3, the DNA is TGCGCCAGCAGCCGGGTGCCGGGACAGGCCCGTTACGAGCAGTACTTC. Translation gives CASSRVPGQARYEQYF.

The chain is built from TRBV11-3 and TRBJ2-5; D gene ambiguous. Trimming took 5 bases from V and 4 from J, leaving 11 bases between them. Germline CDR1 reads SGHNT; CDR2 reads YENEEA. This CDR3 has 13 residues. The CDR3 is CASSPHATETQYF. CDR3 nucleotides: TGTGCCAGCAGCCCGCATGCTACAGAGACCCAGTACTTC.

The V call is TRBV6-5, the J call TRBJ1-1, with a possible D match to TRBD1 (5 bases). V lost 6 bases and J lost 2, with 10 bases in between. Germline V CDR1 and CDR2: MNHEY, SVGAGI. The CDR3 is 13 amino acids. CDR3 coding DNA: TGTGCCAGCAGACAGGACAAAAACACTGAAGCTTTCTTT. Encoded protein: CASRQDKNTEAFF.

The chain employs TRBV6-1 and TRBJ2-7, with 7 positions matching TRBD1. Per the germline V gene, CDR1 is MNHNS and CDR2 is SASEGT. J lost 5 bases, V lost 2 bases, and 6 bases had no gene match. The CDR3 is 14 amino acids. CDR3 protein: CASSERGGVNEQYF. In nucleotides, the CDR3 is TGTGCCAGCAGTGAAAGAGGGGGCGTAAACGAGCAGTACTTC.

CDR3 sequence reads: CASCSRFGNTGELFF. The CDR3 DNA is TGTGCCAGTTGCTCGAGGTTTGGTAACACCGGGGAGCTGTTTTTT. V is TRBV19 and J is TRBJ2-2; no clear D gene. The CDR3 length is 15 residues. Per germline, CDR1 LNHDA and CDR2 SQIVND (reference sequence). Trimming took 8 bases from V and 2 from J, leaving 15 bases between them.

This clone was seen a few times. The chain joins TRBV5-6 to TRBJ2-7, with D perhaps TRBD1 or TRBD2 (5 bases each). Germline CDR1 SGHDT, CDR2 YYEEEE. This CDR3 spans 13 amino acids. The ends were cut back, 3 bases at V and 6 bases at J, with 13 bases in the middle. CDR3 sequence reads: CASSSGLDREQYF. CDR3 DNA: TGTGCCAGCAGCTCGGGGCTAGATCGCGAGCAGTACTTC.

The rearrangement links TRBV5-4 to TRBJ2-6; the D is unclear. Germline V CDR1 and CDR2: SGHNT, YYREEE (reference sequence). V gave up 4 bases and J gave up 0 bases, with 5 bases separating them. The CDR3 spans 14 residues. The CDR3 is CASSPSSGANVLTF. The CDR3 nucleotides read TGTGCCAGCAGCCCGAGCTCTGGGGCCAACGTCCTGACTTTC. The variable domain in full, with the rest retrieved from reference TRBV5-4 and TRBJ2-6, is ETGVTQSPTHLIKTRGQQVTLRCSSQSGHNTVSWYQQALGQGPQFIFQYYREEENGRGNFPPRFSGLQFPNYSSELNVNALELDDSALYLCASSPSSGANVLTFGAGSRLTVL.

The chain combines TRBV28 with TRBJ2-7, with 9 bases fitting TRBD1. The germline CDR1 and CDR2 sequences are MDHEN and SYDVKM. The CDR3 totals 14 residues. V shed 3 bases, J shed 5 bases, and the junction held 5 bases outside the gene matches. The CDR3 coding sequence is TGTGCCAGCAGTTTTTTGGGACAGGGTAACGAGCAGTACTTC. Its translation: CASSFLGQGNEQYF.

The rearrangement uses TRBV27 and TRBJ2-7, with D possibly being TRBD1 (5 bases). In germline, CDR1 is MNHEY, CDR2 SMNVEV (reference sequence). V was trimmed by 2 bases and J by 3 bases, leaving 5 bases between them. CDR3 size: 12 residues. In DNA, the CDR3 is TGTGCCAGCAGTTTAAGGGGCTACGAGCAGTACTTC. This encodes CASSLRGYEQYF.

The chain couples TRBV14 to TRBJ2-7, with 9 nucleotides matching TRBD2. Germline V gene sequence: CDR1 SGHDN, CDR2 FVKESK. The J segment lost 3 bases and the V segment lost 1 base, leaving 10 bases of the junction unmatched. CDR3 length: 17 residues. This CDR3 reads CASSQVLAGSWDYEQYF. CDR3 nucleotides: TGTGCCAGCAGCCAAGTTCTAGCGGGAAGCTGGGACTACGAGCAGTACTTC.

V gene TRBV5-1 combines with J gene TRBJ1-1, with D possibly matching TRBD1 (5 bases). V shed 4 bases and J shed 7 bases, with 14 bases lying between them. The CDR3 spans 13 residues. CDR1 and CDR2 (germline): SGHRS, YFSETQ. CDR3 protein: CASSSPPGIEAFF. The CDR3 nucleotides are TGCGCCAGCAGCAGCCCACCAGGGATTGAAGCTTTCTTT.